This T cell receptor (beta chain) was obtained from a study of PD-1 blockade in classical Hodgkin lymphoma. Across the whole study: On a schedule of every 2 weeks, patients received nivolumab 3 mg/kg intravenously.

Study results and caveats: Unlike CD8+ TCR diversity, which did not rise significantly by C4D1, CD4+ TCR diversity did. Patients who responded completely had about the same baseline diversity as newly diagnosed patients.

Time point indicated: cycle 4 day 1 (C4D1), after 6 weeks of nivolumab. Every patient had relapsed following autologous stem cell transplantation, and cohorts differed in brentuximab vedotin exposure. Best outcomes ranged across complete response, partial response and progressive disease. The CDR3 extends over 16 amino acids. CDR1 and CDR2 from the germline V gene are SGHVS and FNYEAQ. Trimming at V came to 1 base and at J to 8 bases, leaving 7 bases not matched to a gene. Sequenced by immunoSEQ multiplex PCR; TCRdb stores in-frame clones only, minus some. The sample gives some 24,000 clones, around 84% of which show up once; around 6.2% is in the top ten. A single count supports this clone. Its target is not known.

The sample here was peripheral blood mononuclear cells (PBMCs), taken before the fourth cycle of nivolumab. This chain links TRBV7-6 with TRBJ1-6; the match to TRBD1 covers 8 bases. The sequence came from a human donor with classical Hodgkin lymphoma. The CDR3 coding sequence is TGTGCCAGCAGCTTAGGTGCCGGACAGGGTGATTCACCCCTCCACTTT. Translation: CASSLGAGQGDSPLHF.